This is a list of T cell receptor beta chains from one sample in a study of blood T cell repertoires in COVID-19. Only in-frame clones appear in the TCRdb table, and some are missing; sequencing was by immunoSEQ multiplex PCR. The sample includes 100,000 to 150,000 clones, approximately 85% of them seen just once. Input material: peripheral blood. The receptors were sampled from a woman aged 80 or over with acute or convalescent COVID-19. CDR3s include the opening cysteine and the closing phenylalanine or tryptophan. Fields, in order: clone size, J gene, V gene, D gene, CDR3 protein, CDR3 DNA. The D gene is left open where the match is weak. Clone size, where shown, is once, few, many, or a class for clones that have expanded.

clone size: -; J gene: TRBJ2-2; V gene: TRBV4-1; D gene: TRBD2; CDR3 protein: CASSPSGVGTGELFF; CDR3 DNA: TGCGCCAGCAGCCCTAGCGGGGTAGGCACCGGGGAGCTGTTTTTT
clone size: -; J gene: TRBJ2-7; V gene: TRBV28; D gene: TRBD1; CDR3 protein: CASRQGRHEQYF; CDR3 DNA: TGTGCCAGCAGACAGGGGCGGCACGAGCAGTACTTC
clone size: -; J gene: TRBJ2-7; V gene: TRBV5-6; D gene: -; CDR3 protein: CASSLRSYEQYF; CDR3 DNA: TGTGCCAGCAGCCTGAGGTCCTACGAGCAGTACTTC
clone size: few; J gene: TRBJ1-2; V gene: TRBV4-1; D gene: TRBD1; CDR3 protein: CASSQGRQGGNYGYTF; CDR3 DNA: TGCGCCAGCAGCCAAGGACGACAGGGGGGTAACTATGGCTACACCTTC
clone size: -; J gene: TRBJ2-1; V gene: TRBV7-3; D gene: TRBD2; CDR3 protein: CASSRVSGGANEQFF; CDR3 DNA: TGTGCCAGCAGCCGGGTTAGCGGGGGGGCCAATGAGCAGTTCTTC
clone size: -; J gene: TRBJ2-1; V gene: TRBV5-5; D gene: -; CDR3 protein: CASSDKLRNSYNEQFF; CDR3 DNA: TGTGCCAGCAGCGACAAACTCAGGAATTCCTACAATGAGCAGTTCTTC
clone size: few; J gene: TRBJ1-3; V gene: TRBV7-3; D gene: TRBD1; CDR3 protein: CASAPGQGDTIYF; CDR3 DNA: TGTGCCAGCGCACCCGGACAGGGCGACACCATATATTTT
clone size: -; J gene: TRBJ1-2; V gene: TRBV5-8; D gene: -; CDR3 protein: CASSLFYGDSNYGYTF; CDR3 DNA: TGTGCCAGCAGCTTGTTTTACGGCGACTCTAACTATGGCTACACCTTC
clone size: once; J gene: TRBJ1-1; V gene: TRBV12-3/TRBV12-4; D gene: -; CDR3 protein: CASSLGPEAFF; CDR3 DNA: TGTGCCAGCAGTTTGGGGCCCGAAGCTTTCTTT
clone size: few; J gene: TRBJ1-2; V gene: TRBV6-1; D gene: -; CDR3 protein: CASSDVQGLNYGYTF; CDR3 DNA: TGTGCCAGCAGTGATGTGCAGGGGCTTAACTATGGCTACACCTTC
clone size: -; J gene: TRBJ1-3; V gene: TRBV3-1/TRBV3-2; D gene: -; CDR3 protein: CASSHWTTGNTIYF; CDR3 DNA: TGTGCCAGCAGCCACTGGACAACTGGAAACACCATATATTTT
clone size: -; J gene: TRBJ2-1; V gene: TRBV2; D gene: TRBD2; CDR3 protein: CASTPGRAGGHNEQFF; CDR3 DNA: TGTGCCAGCACCCCGGGCCGAGCGGGGGGCCACAATGAGCAGTTCTTC
clone size: -; J gene: TRBJ1-2; V gene: TRBV28; D gene: TRBD1; CDR3 protein: CASSGLRDRNYGYTF; CDR3 DNA: TGTGCCAGCAGTGGACTCCGGGACAGGAACTATGGCTACACCTTC
clone size: -; J gene: TRBJ2-5; V gene: TRBV5-1; D gene: TRBD1; CDR3 protein: CASSLGTGGETQYF; CDR3 DNA: TGCGCCAGCAGCTTGGGGACAGGGGGAGAGACCCAGTACTTC
clone size: few; J gene: TRBJ1-1; V gene: TRBV18; D gene: TRBD1; CDR3 protein: CASSPDRGGTEAFF; CDR3 DNA: TGTGCCAGCTCACCGGACAGGGGGGGCACTGAAGCTTTCTTT
clone size: once; J gene: TRBJ1-5; V gene: TRBV5-1; D gene: TRBD1; CDR3 protein: CASSLDRANQPQHF; CDR3 DNA: TGCGCCAGCAGCCTAGACAGGGCGAATCAGCCCCAGCATTTT
clone size: -; J gene: TRBJ1-2; V gene: TRBV5-6; D gene: -; CDR3 protein: CASSLWARGYTF; CDR3 DNA: TGTGCCAGCAGCTTGTGGGCGCGTGGCTACACCTTC
clone size: -; J gene: TRBJ1-6; V gene: TRBV10-3; D gene: -; CDR3 protein: CATAQGNNSPLHF; CDR3 DNA: TGTGCCACGGCCCAGGGGAATAATTCACCCCTCCACTTT
clone size: -; J gene: TRBJ1-5; V gene: TRBV15; D gene: TRBD1; CDR3 protein: CATTPDRGRPPQHF; CDR3 DNA: TGTGCCACCACCCCGGACAGGGGGCGTCCACCCCAGCATTTT
clone size: -; J gene: TRBJ1-6; V gene: TRBV14; D gene: TRBD1; CDR3 protein: CASSSTGTYNSPLHF; CDR3 DNA: TGTGCCAGCAGCTCGACAGGGACCTATAATTCACCCCTCCACTTT